The clone carrying this T cell receptor (beta chain) appeared a single time. What it recognizes is unknown. The record originates from a study of radiotherapy plus CTLA-4 blockade in lung cancer. Study-wide context: Of all patients, around 19% responded objectively and roughly 31% showed disease control.

Those patients who had chemo-refractory metastatic non-small-cell lung cancer were given focal radiation along with CTLA-4 blockade through ipilimumab. The germline V gene has CDR1 MNHEY and CDR2 SVGAGI. This CDR3 comprises 14 residues. V lost 2 bases and J lost 10, with 14 bases in between. Overall study results and limits: Following radiotherapy plus ipilimumab, tumor-derived TCR clones expanded in the blood.

Using immunoSEQ multiplex PCR, the repertoire was profiled, and TCRdb retains in-frame clones only, with some absent. The sample carries more than 55,000 clones, around four fifths recorded once. The V gene is TRBV6-5, the J gene TRBJ2-2; D gene ambiguous. The clonotype comes from a human donor with non-small cell lung cancer whose response to radiotherapy plus ipilimumab could not be evaluated. The material was peripheral blood, obtained from a patient treated with radiotherapy plus ipilimumab. This CDR3 reads CASSYEARLQELFF. In DNA, the CDR3 is TGTGCCAGCAGTTACGAGGCCCGGCTTCAGGAGCTGTTTTTT.